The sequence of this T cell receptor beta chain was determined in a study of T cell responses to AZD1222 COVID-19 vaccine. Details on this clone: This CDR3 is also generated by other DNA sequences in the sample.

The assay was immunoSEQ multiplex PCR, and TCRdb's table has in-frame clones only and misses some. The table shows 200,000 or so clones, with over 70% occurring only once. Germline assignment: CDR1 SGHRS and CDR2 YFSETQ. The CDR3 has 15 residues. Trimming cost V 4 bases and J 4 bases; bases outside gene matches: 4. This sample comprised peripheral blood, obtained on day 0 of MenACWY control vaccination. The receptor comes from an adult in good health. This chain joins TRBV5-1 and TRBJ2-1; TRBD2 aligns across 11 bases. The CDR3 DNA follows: TGCGCCAGCAGCCCCGGGACTAGCGGATACAATGAGCAGTTCTTC. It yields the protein CASSPGTSGYNEQFF.